One sample yielded the 32 T cell receptor beta chains listed below, sequenced in a study of T cells in localized non-small cell lung cancer. Assay used: immunoSEQ multiplex PCR; TCRdb lists only in-frame clones, some missing. This table has thousands of clones, less than 30% appearing once. This material consisted of lung tumor tissue, taken before any cancer treatment. The receptor set was obtained from a woman aged 35 to 69 with stage III lung adenocarcinoma.

Written as DNA, the CDR3 is TGCGCCAGCAGCCCCCGGGGACAGGGAAGCACTGAAGCTTTCTTT. This gives the protein CASSPRGQGSTEAFF. V is TRBV5-1 and J is TRBJ1-1; 9 bases map to TRBD1. The germline gives CDR1 SGHRS, CDR2 YFSETQ. CDR3 size: 15 residues. The trim removed 4 bases at V and 4 bases at J, leaving 8 bases unmatched.

The chain employs TRBV5-1 and TRBJ2-7; D possibly corresponds to TRBD1 (6 bases). Germline-derived CDR1 and CDR2 are SGHRS and YFSETQ. This CDR3 region has 16 residues. Trimming took off 3 bases at V and 1 base at J, with 17 bases between the two ends. In DNA, the CDR3 is TGCGCCAGCAGCTCCACCGGGACATACAAATCCTACGAGCAGTACTTC. It specifies CASSSTGTYKSYEQYF.

By share of the sample, this clone is medium-sized. The chain combines TRBV11-3 with TRBJ2-7; 16 bases map to TRBD2. In germline, CDR1 is SGHNT, CDR2 YENEEA. The CDR3 has 16 residues. The J segment lost 6 bases and the V segment lost 5 bases, leaving 7 bases of the junction unmatched. CDR3 sequence (DNA): TGTGCCAGCAGCACGGGACTAGCGGGAGGGTCCGGCGAGCAGTACTTC. This encodes CASSTGLAGGSGEQYF.

This rearrangement joins TRBV19 to TRBJ2-1; either TRBD1 or TRBD2 may fit D (6 bases each). This CDR3 comprises 12 residues. Per the germline V gene, CDR1 is LNHDA and CDR2 is SQIVND (reference sequence). With 9 bases removed from V and 8 bases from J, the gap between germline ends came to 14 bases. Here the CDR3 reads CASGGGIYEQFF. As DNA, the CDR3 is TGTGCCAGCGGAGGGGGAATATATGAGCAGTTCTTC.

This clone showed up just once. CDR3 loop: CASSFPRGTSGSPTYEQYF. CDR3 nucleotide sequence: TGTGCCAGTAGTTTCCCGCGGGGGACTAGCGGGAGCCCCACCTACGAGCAGTACTTC. The V gene is TRBV19, the J gene TRBJ2-7; 14 bases match TRBD2. This CDR3 comprises 19 residues. V lost 5 bases, J lost 2 bases, and 14 bases stayed unmatched. Germline lookup yields CDR1 LNHDA and CDR2 SQIVND (reference sequence).

This clone was detected only a few times. The junction differs from germline at one of its ends, possibly a read error. The chain links TRBV6-8 to TRBJ1-1; D is perhaps TRBD1 (5 bases). The CDR3 spans 15 residues. The germline gives CDR1 MNHGY, CDR2 SAAAGT. The CDR3 sequence: CASSSVGGTNTEAFF. The DNA for the CDR3 is TGTGCTAGCAGCTCTGTGGGGGGAACGAACACTGAAGCTTTCTTT.

In this sample, this clone is medium-sized. The chain couples TRBV9 to TRBJ2-7; D is ambiguous. The CDR3 has 14 residues. V was cut by 7 bases and J by 0 bases, with 14 bases left in between. Per germline, CDR1 SGDLS and CDR2 YYNGEE. In DNA, the CDR3 is TGTGCCAGCGCCTCCGACACCACCTCCTACGAGCAGTACTTC. Residues: CASASDTTSYEQYF.

The chain uses TRBV19 and TRBJ2-5; 7 positions match TRBD1. The CDR3 runs 14 residues. In germline, CDR1 is LNHDA, CDR2 SQIVND (reference sequence). V shed 4 bases, J shed 6 bases, and the junction held 8 bases outside the gene matches. CDR3 nucleotides: TGTGCCAGTAGTACTGACAGGGTCGGACAGACCCAGTACTTC. Protein product: CASSTDRVGQTQYF.

This clone is labeled medium-sized. The CDR3 sequence: CASSLRRGDTGELFF. The CDR3 region has the DNA TGTGCCAGCAGCTTACGGCGGGGGGACACCGGGGAGCTGTTTTTT. This chain connects TRBV11-3 to TRBJ2-2; 8 bases map to TRBD2. Germline assignment: CDR1 SGHNT and CDR2 YENEEA. Trimming took 2 bases from V and 3 from J; bases not matched to a gene: 2. This CDR3 is built from 15 residues. The entire variable domain, with the rest obtained from reference TRBV11-3 and TRBJ2-2, is as follows: EAGVVQSPRYKIIEKKQPVAFWCNPISGHNTLYWYLQNLGQGPELLIRYENEEAVDDSQLPKDRFSAERLKGVDSTLKIQPAELGDSAVYLCASSLRRGDTGELFFGEGSRLTVL.

This clone occurred a few times. The rearrangement joins TRBV6-1 to TRBJ1-5; the D is unclear. Trimming cost V 1 base and J 4 bases, with 11 bases left between them. This CDR3 is built from 15 residues. Germline values: CDR1 MNHNS, CDR2 SASEGT. CDR3 DNA sequence: TGTGCCAGCAGTGAAGTGGTTCCAGTAAATCAGCCCCAGCATTTT. It encodes CASSEVVPVNQPQHF.

This chain joins TRBV19 and TRBJ1-2, with D tentatively TRBD1 (5 bases). There are 14 residues in the CDR3. Germline lookup yields CDR1 LNHDA and CDR2 SQIVND (reference sequence). With 4 bases removed from V and 0 bases from J, the gap between germline ends came to 9 bases. The CDR3: CASSNGGANYGYTF. The CDR3 coding sequence is TGTGCCAGTAGTAACGGGGGGGCTAACTATGGCTACACCTTC.

The chain recombines TRBV6-8 with TRBJ1-5, with TRBD1 matching 7 bases. Trimming removed 5 bases from V and 3 bases from J; junction bases left unmatched: 4. The V gene's germline CDR1 is MNHGY and CDR2 SAAAGT. CDR3 length: 14 amino acids. The CDR3 is CASSDRDPNQPQHF. In DNA form, the CDR3 reads TGTGCCAGCAGTGACAGGGACCCCAATCAGCCCCAGCATTTT.

This clone was detected only a few times. This chain connects TRBV29-1 to TRBJ1-1, with D uncertain. CDR1 and CDR2 from the germline V gene are SQVTM and ANQGSEA. The CDR3 contains 15 residues. V dropped 3 bases and J dropped 0 bases, with 14 bases sitting between them. DNA of the CDR3: TGCAGCGTTGACGGGCAGCTAAATATGAACACTGAAGCTTTCTTT. This sequence encodes CSVDGQLNMNTEAFF.

This clone is judged medium-sized. The V gene is TRBV13, the J gene TRBJ1-1; possibly TRBD1 for D (5 bases). Trimming took 1 base from V and 8 from J, leaving 14 bases between them. Germline-derived CDR1 and CDR2 are PRHDT and FYEKMQ (reference sequence). This CDR3 contains 14 residues. CDR3 in DNA: TGTGCCAGCAGCTTAGAAGGGACCGGGGCAGAAGCTTTCTTT. It specifies CASSLEGTGAEAFF.

CDR3 sequence reads: CASSESDIYEQYF. The CDR3 DNA reads as TGTGCCAGCAGTGAGTCCGACATTTACGAGCAGTACTTC. The J gene is TRBJ2-7, the V gene TRBV9; D gene ambiguous. Germline V gene lookup returns CDR1 SGDLS and CDR2 YYNGEE. V was cut by 5 bases and J by 4 bases, with 13 bases left in between. The CDR3 runs to 13 residues.

The chain combines TRBV18 with TRBJ2-1; weak D call: TRBD1 (5 bases). The ends were cut back, 6 bases at V and 3 bases at J, with 18 bases in the middle. Germline CDR1 and CDR2: KGHSH and LQKENI. The CDR3 spans 16 residues. CDR3 sequence: CASSPISTGHYNEQFF. The CDR3 DNA follows: TGTGCCAGCTCCCCCATCTCTACAGGCCACTACAATGAGCAGTTCTTC.

This chain links TRBV4-1 with TRBJ1-4; 8 bases map to TRBD1. Germline V gene sequence: CDR1 MGHRA, CDR2 YSYEKL. The V segment lost 4 bases and the J segment 3 bases; nucleotides outside the gene matches: 1. CDR3 length: 14 residues. The CDR3 nucleotides are TGCGCCAGCAGCCGGGACAGGCCTAATGAAAAACTGTTTTTT. Translating it yields CASSRDRPNEKLFF.

The V call is TRBV6-8, the J call TRBJ1-1; D is unresolved. The V gene lost 5 bases and the J gene lost 0 bases, with 16 bases spanning the gap. From germline, CDR1 is MNHGY and CDR2 SAAAGT. The CDR3 has 16 residues. The CDR3 nucleotides read TGTGCCAGCAGTCCCCAAGGACGGACTATGAACACTGAAGCTTTCTTT. Translation gives CASSPQGRTMNTEAFF.

This clone was recorded a few times. The CDR3 sequence is CASSPGEGFEKLFF. CDR3 sequence (DNA): TGTGCCAGCAGCCCTGGGGAGGGATTTGAAAAACTGTTTTTT. This sequence joins TRBV11-3 and TRBJ1-4; D is unclear. Germline V gene sequence: CDR1 SGHNT, CDR2 YENEEA. Trimming removed 5 bases from V and 7 bases from J, with 14 bases in between. CDR3 length: 14 residues.

The chain couples TRBV28 to TRBJ2-6; D may be TRBD2 (6 bases). Trimming removed 9 bases at V and 2 bases at J, with 26 bases between. The CDR3 has 19 residues. CDR1 is MDHEN and CDR2 is SYDVKM in the germline V gene. The CDR3 DNA reads as TGTGCCAGGACACTTGGCGGACTACAACAACCCCCTGGGGCCAACGTCCTGACTTTC. Translation gives CARTLGGLQQPPGANVLTF.

This clone was seen only a few times. The chain couples TRBV11-3 to TRBJ1-1, with D possibly TRBD1 on 5 matching bases. The CDR3 spans 14 residues. Germline V gene sequence: CDR1 SGHNT, CDR2 YENEEA. V gave up 4 bases and J gave up 2 bases, with 11 bases separating them. CDR3 amino acids: CASSSGLLNTEAFF. The CDR3 bases are TGTGCCAGCAGCTCGGGACTGCTAAACACTGAAGCTTTCTTT.

The CDR3 DNA reads TGTGCCAGCAGCTTAGATAGCTTGGTGGGTCGAGACGAGCAGTACTTC. Translating gives CASSLDSLVGRDEQYF. This chain uses TRBV11-3 with TRBJ2-7; D is ambiguous. CDR1 is SGHNT and CDR2 is YENEEA in the germline V gene. Trimming took 0 bases from V and 5 from J, leaving 17 bases between them. This CDR3 is built from 16 residues.

This clone is deemed large. The rearrangement uses TRBV7-1 and TRBJ1-1; D unresolved. TRBV7-1 falls under the ORF class, with uncertain function. CDR3 length: 13 amino acids. V gave up 5 bases and J gave up 8 bases, with 15 bases separating them. The DNA for the CDR3 is TGTGCCAGCAGCCCCAGTAAAGGAAAGGAAGCTTTCTTT. Amino acids: CASSPSKGKEAFF.

Judged by abundance, this clone is medium-sized (0.01 to 0.1%). This chain joins TRBV11-3 and TRBJ2-1, with TRBD2 matching over 15 bases. The CDR3 runs to 17 residues. With 5 bases clipped from V and 10 bases from J, the junction kept 12 bases outside the gene matches. Germline V gene data show CDR1 as SGHNT and CDR2 as YENEEA. CDR3 sequence: CASSDPGLAGGPGEQFF. Here the CDR3 DNA reads TGTGCCAGCAGCGATCCAGGACTAGCGGGAGGGCCTGGGGAGCAGTTCTTC.

The V gene is TRBV23-1, the J gene TRBJ2-2; tentatively, D is TRBD1 (6 bases). TRBV23-1 is annotated as an ORF whose role is uncertain. The V gene lost 2 bases and the J gene lost 2 bases, with 33 bases spanning the gap. The length of the CDR3 is 23 residues. CDR3 protein: CASSQRRSLRGHFLSPNTGELFF. CDR3 nucleotide sequence: TGCGCCAGCAGTCAAAGACGGTCTCTCAGGGGACACTTTCTATCCCCCAACACCGGGGAGCTGTTTTTT.

This clone turned up a few times. The chain is built from TRBV6-8 and TRBJ1-1; 9 bases are shared with TRBD1. J was trimmed by 4 bases and V by 5 bases; bases with no gene match: 17. This CDR3 has 18 residues. Germline CDR1 is MNHGY and CDR2 is SAAAGT. The chain's CDR3 is CASSDLLKTGQGSTEAFF. Here the CDR3 DNA reads TGTGCCAGCAGTGACCTACTTAAAACGGGACAGGGAAGCACTGAAGCTTTCTTT.

The CDR3 coding sequence is TGTGCCAGTAGCCACATCTTGGGGGGAAACACCGGGGAGCTGTTTTTT. Protein sequence: CASSHILGGNTGELFF. The chain recombines TRBV19 with TRBJ2-2, with a tentative D call TRBD2 (6 bases). CDR3 length equals 16 residues. With 6 bases removed from V and 2 bases from J, the gap between germline ends came to 16 bases. Germline loops: CDR1 LNHDA, CDR2 SQIVND (reference sequence).

This clone was detected only a few times. The rearrangement joins TRBV2 to TRBJ1-6, with 12 nucleotides matching TRBD1. The germline V gene has CDR1 SNHLY and CDR2 FYNNEI. This CDR3 has 15 residues. J was trimmed by 8 bases and V by 5 bases; bases with no gene match: 4. CDR3 DNA sequence: TGTGCCAGCAGTTCGGGACAGGGGGCGCATTCACCCCTCCACTTT. It encodes CASSSGQGAHSPLHF.

This chain uses TRBV11-3 with TRBJ1-3; no clear D. Trimming shortened V by 3 bases and J by 2 bases, and 8 bases separated the two germline ends. The CDR3 loop spans 14 amino acids. Germline lookup yields CDR1 SGHNT and CDR2 YENEEA. The CDR3 sequence: CASSLAGTGNTIYF. DNA of the CDR3: TGTGCCAGCAGCTTGGCAGGAACTGGAAACACCATATATTTT.

The J gene is TRBJ2-7, the V gene TRBV9; a weak D match, TRBD2 (5 bases). V was shortened by 0 bases and J by 6 bases, with 19 bases between the two germline ends. The CDR3 loop spans 16 amino acids. CDR1 is SGDLS, CDR2 YYNGEE, per germline. The CDR3 DNA reads as TGTGCCAGCAGCGTAGGTAGTAGCGTAACGGAGGCCGAGCAGTACTTC. It specifies CASSVGSSVTEAEQYF.

This clone was seen a few times. This chain uses TRBV6-8 with TRBJ2-3; 8 bases align to TRBD1. This CDR3 comprises 15 residues. Trimming at V came to 5 bases and at J to 3 bases, leaving 7 bases not matched to a gene. CDR1 MNHGY and CDR2 SAAAGT come from the germline V gene. CDR3 residues: CASSDPGQATDTQYF. CDR3 sequence (DNA): TGTGCCAGCAGTGACCCGGGACAGGCAACAGATACGCAGTATTTT.

This clone was counted a few times. The chain links TRBV6-8 to TRBJ2-1, with a weak D call TRBD1 (5 bases). CDR1 is MNHGY and CDR2 is SAAAGT in the germline V gene. V was cut by 5 bases and J by 4 bases, with 9 bases left in between. This CDR3 is built from 13 residues. In DNA form, the CDR3 reads TGTGCCAGCAGTCCCGACAGTTACAATGAGCAGTTCTTC. Translated, it gives CASSPDSYNEQFF.